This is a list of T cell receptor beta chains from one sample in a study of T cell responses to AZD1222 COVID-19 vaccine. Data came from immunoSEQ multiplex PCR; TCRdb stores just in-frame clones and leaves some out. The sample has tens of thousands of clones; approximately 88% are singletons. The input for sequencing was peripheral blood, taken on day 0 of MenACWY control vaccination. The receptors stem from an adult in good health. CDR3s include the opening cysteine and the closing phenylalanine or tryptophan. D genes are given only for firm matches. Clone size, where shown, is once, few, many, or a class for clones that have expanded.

TGCGCCAGCAGCTTGGATAACCTTAGTGGGGAGACCCAGTACTTC CASSLDNLSGETQYF TRBJ2-5 TRBV5-1 once -
TGTGCCAGCAGCCCGGAGGGCTCCTACGAGCAGTACTTC CASSPEGSYEQYF TRBJ2-7 TRBV4-2 - -
TGCGCCAGCAGCCCGGGACAGGGGGGTCGGACCGGGGAGCTGTTTTTT CASSPGQGGRTGELFF TRBJ2-2 TRBV5-1 - TRBD1
TGTGCCAGCAGCCCCCATGGCGGCGGCTACGAGCAGTACTTC CASSPHGGGYEQYF TRBJ2-7 TRBV6-2/TRBV6-3 - -
TGTGCCAGCAGTTCCACAGGGTTTGGGAAGAATCAGCCCCAGCATTTT CASSSTGFGKNQPQHF TRBJ1-5 TRBV28 - -
TGTGCCAGCTCCGCAGGGATTAGCTACACCTTC CASSAGISYTF TRBJ1-2 TRBV14 - -
TGTGCCAGCAGGGACACTTCTCAGCCCCAGCATTTT CASRDTSQPQHF TRBJ1-5 TRBV28 - -
TGTGCCAGCAGTGATACCCGGATACTTTACAATGAGCAGTTCTTC CASSDTRILYNEQFF TRBJ2-1 TRBV25-1 - -
TGTGCCAGCAGCTTAGGGACAGTTCACTCTGGAAACACCATATATTTT CASSLGTVHSGNTIYF TRBJ1-3 TRBV11-3 - -
TGTGCCAGCAGTGCGTCCAGACGTACCTACGAGCAGTACTTC CASSASRRTYEQYF TRBJ2-7 TRBV25-1 - -
TGCGCCAGCCACAGGGGGGCGAGGTGGACTGAAGCTTTCTTT CASHRGARWTEAFF TRBJ1-1 TRBV10-2 - TRBD1
TGTGCCAGCAGCCAAGATCGCGACTATGGCTACACCTTC CASSQDRDYGYTF TRBJ1-2 TRBV14 - -
TGTGCCAGCAGCCAAGATAGGGGACTAGCGGGAGGTGGTGAGCAGTTCTTC CASSQDRGLAGGGEQFF TRBJ2-1 TRBV3-1/TRBV3-2 - TRBD2
TGTGCCAGCTCCCTCTTCGACAGGAACACTGAAGCTTTCTTT CASSLFDRNTEAFF TRBJ1-1 TRBV18 - -
TGTGCCAGCAGCCAAGGGGGGGAAGTTGATACGCAGTATTTT CASSQGGEVDTQYF TRBJ2-3 TRBV3-1/TRBV3-2 - -
TGTGCCAGCAGCTCGAAACTAGCGGCATCCTACGAGCAGTACTTC CASSSKLAASYEQYF TRBJ2-7 TRBV7-9 - TRBD2
TGTGCCAGCAGTGACCGGACAGTAAATCAGCCCCAGCATTTT CASSDRTVNQPQHF TRBJ1-5 TRBV6-2/TRBV6-3 - -
TGCAGCGTTGAAGCGGAGGGGCGGGAGACCCAGTACTTC CSVEAEGRETQYF TRBJ2-5 TRBV29-1 - -
TGTGCCTGGAGTGTACAAGGAGGGCGGGAGCTGTTTTTT CAWSVQGGRELFF TRBJ2-2 TRBV30 - -
TGTGCCAGCAGCCACCACATGGCCCCCGGGAATGAGCAGTTCTTC CASSHHMAPGNEQFF TRBJ2-1 TRBV6-6 - -
TGTGCCAGCAGCCCTTCAGCGGGAGGGCTGAATGAGCAGTTCTTC CASSPSAGGLNEQFF TRBJ2-1 TRBV2 - TRBD2
TGTGCCAGCAGCTCGGACAGGGACACTGAAGCTTTCTTT CASSSDRDTEAFF TRBJ1-1 TRBV7-2 - TRBD1
TGTGCCTGGACTGGGACTAGCGGGGACAATGAGCAGTTCTTC CAWTGTSGDNEQFF TRBJ2-1 TRBV30 - TRBD2
TGTGCCAGCAGTTACTCGATCATCTCGGGCGAGCAGTACTTC CASSYSIISGEQYF TRBJ2-7 TRBV6-2/TRBV6-3 - -
TGTGCCAGCAGTGAGGGCTACGAGCAGTACTTC CASSEGYEQYF TRBJ2-7 TRBV28 - -
TGTGCCAGCAGTTCCCGAGACAGGGTAAAAGATACGCAGTATTTT CASSSRDRVKDTQYF TRBJ2-3 TRBV6-5 - TRBD1
TGTGCCAGCAGCCAAGATTCGCAGCCTCATACCTATGGCTACACCTTC CASSQDSQPHTYGYTF TRBJ1-2 TRBV3-1/TRBV3-2 - -
TGTGCCAGCAGCTTGAGGACGGCAAACTATGGCTACACCTTC CASSLRTANYGYTF TRBJ1-2 TRBV5-6 - -
TGTGCCAGCAGCGTAGCGGCAGAATGGGAGACCCAGTACTTC CASSVAAEWETQYF TRBJ2-5 TRBV9 - -
TGTGCCAGCACCCCACCTCCGGGGGCCCTAGCGGGAGGGCCCCACGAGCAGTACTTC CASTPPPGALAGGPHEQYF TRBJ2-7 TRBV28 once TRBD2
TGTGCCAGCAGGGCCGGGACAGGGGAATCAGATACGCAGTATTTT CASRAGTGESDTQYF TRBJ2-3 TRBV7-2 - TRBD1
TGTGCCAGCAGCCAGTGGGGGAGTACGTACTCTGGAAACACCATATATTTT CASSQWGSTYSGNTIYF TRBJ1-3 TRBV7-9 - -
TGTGCCAGCAGCGGTACAGGGGGCCATTCTACCTTC CASSGTGGHSTF TRBJ1-2 TRBV5-4 - TRBD1
TGCGCCAGCAGCTTGGGGGGTCCGGGGGCTCAGCCCCAGCATTTT CASSLGGPGAQPQHF TRBJ1-5 TRBV5-1 - -
TGTGCCATCGGTGGGGTACAGGGCTCCGGGGAGCAGTACTTC CAIGGVQGSGEQYF TRBJ2-7 TRBV10-3 - -
TGTGCCAGCAGCTCGGCTAGCGGGAGGGCCATCGCCGGGGAGCTGTTTTTT CASSSASGRAIAGELFF TRBJ2-2 TRBV11-3 - TRBD2
TGTGCCAGCAGTGACCTGAAGAGGGGACGATTGAGCTATGGCTACACCTTC CASSDLKRGRLSYGYTF TRBJ1-2 TRBV6-1 - -
TGTGCCAGCAGTCCAGGGACAGGCTATGGCTACACCTTC CASSPGTGYGYTF TRBJ1-2 TRBV28 - TRBD1
TGTGCCAGCAGCCTAAGACAGGGGTGGAACTATGGCTACACCTTC CASSLRQGWNYGYTF TRBJ1-2 TRBV11-2 few TRBD1
TGTGCCAGCTCACTCGGACCCGTAGGAACCGGGGAGCTGTTTTTT CASSLGPVGTGELFF TRBJ2-2 TRBV18 - -